This is a list of T cell receptor beta chains from one sample in a study of beta chain features in type 1 diabetes. Only in-frame clones appear in the TCRdb table, and some are missing; sequencing was by immunoSEQ multiplex PCR. The table lists a few hundred thousand clones, 9.6% of them singletons, with less than 0.65% in the top ten. The material sequenced was central memory CD4+ T cells from blood. Every receptor here comes from a man aged 30 to 39 with type 1 diabetes. The CDR3 runs from the conserved cysteine through the conserved F or W. D genes are given only for firm matches. Not every row has a clone size; where given, it reads once, few, many or a size class.

v_gene: TRBV28; j_gene: TRBJ2-1; d_gene: -; abundance: many; CDR3aa: CASRKGGRNEQFF; CDR3nt: TGTGCCAGCCGGAAGGGGGGGCGCAATGAGCAGTTCTTC
v_gene: TRBV5-5; j_gene: TRBJ2-5; d_gene: TRBD2; abundance: -; CDR3aa: CASSPGLAGLQETQYF; CDR3nt: TGTGCCAGCAGCCCAGGACTAGCGGGATTACAAGAGACCCAGTACTTC
v_gene: TRBV28; j_gene: TRBJ2-2; d_gene: TRBD1; abundance: many; CDR3aa: CASRVTGGGSGELFF; CDR3nt: TGTGCCAGCAGGGTGACAGGGGGTGGATCCGGGGAGCTGTTTTTT
v_gene: TRBV9; j_gene: TRBJ1-2; d_gene: -; abundance: once; CDR3aa: CASSVGDRYAYGYTF; CDR3nt: TGTGCCAGCAGCGTAGGAGACCGATACGCCTATGGCTACACCTTC
v_gene: TRBV5-1; j_gene: TRBJ1-1; d_gene: -; abundance: -; CDR3aa: CASSFSLGEGAFF; CDR3nt: TGCGCCAGCAGCTTCAGCCTTGGGGAGGGAGCTTTCTTT
v_gene: TRBV14; j_gene: TRBJ1-2; d_gene: -; abundance: few; CDR3aa: CASSPRQSYGYTF; CDR3nt: TGTGCCAGCAGCCCTCGACAGAGCTATGGCTACACCTTC
v_gene: TRBV28; j_gene: TRBJ2-3; d_gene: -; abundance: -; CDR3aa: CASRGTQSTDTQYF; CDR3nt: TGTGCCAGCAGGGGGACACAAAGCACAGATACGCAGTATTTT
v_gene: TRBV10-3; j_gene: TRBJ2-3; d_gene: -; abundance: once; CDR3aa: CAIRSAQATDTQYF; CDR3nt: TGTGCCATCAGATCAGCGCAGGCGACAGATACGCAGTATTTT
v_gene: TRBV9; j_gene: TRBJ2-5; d_gene: TRBD1; abundance: few; CDR3aa: CASSAGTGDGTQYF; CDR3nt: TGTGCCAGCAGCGCCGGGACAGGGGACGGGACCCAGTACTTC
v_gene: TRBV11-2; j_gene: TRBJ2-2; d_gene: -; abundance: -; CDR3aa: CASSFDRDTGELFF; CDR3nt: TGTGCCAGCAGCTTCGACAGAGACACCGGGGAGCTGTTTTTT
v_gene: TRBV5-1; j_gene: TRBJ1-5; d_gene: TRBD1; abundance: many; CDR3aa: CASSLRQGGQPQHF; CDR3nt: TGCGCCAGCAGCTTAAGACAGGGCGGGCAGCCCCAGCATTTT
v_gene: TRBV2; j_gene: TRBJ2-3; d_gene: TRBD2; abundance: -; CDR3aa: CASSEGLSTDTQYF; CDR3nt: TGTGCCAGCAGCGAGGGACTAAGCACAGATACGCAGTATTTT
v_gene: TRBV27; j_gene: TRBJ2-5; d_gene: TRBD2; abundance: few; CDR3aa: CASSLRGGETQYF; CDR3nt: TGTGCCAGCAGTTTACGGGGGGGGGAGACCCAGTACTTC
v_gene: TRBV7-2; j_gene: TRBJ1-6; d_gene: -; abundance: few; CDR3aa: CASSLQKNSPLHF; CDR3nt: TGTGCCAGCAGCTTACAGAAAAATTCACCCCTCCACTTT
v_gene: TRBV4-3; j_gene: TRBJ2-7; d_gene: TRBD1; abundance: many; CDR3aa: CASSQDWGTGAYEQYF; CDR3nt: TGCGCCAGCAGCCAAGATTGGGGGACAGGGGCCTACGAGCAGTACTTC
v_gene: TRBV4-1; j_gene: TRBJ2-3; d_gene: -; abundance: few; CDR3aa: CASSQSRGFSDTQYF; CDR3nt: TGCGCCAGCAGCCAATCCCGGGGGTTCTCAGATACGCAGTATTTT
v_gene: TRBV7-6; j_gene: TRBJ2-7; d_gene: TRBD1; abundance: -; CDR3aa: CASSWGQGAMAFSYEQYF; CDR3nt: TGTGCCAGCAGCTGGGGACAGGGGGCGATGGCTTTCTCCTACGAGCAGTACTTC